The 4 T cell receptor beta chains given below trace back to one sample, sequenced in a study of T cell responses to AZD1222 COVID-19 vaccine. Method: immunoSEQ multiplex PCR; TCRdb's copy keeps in-frame clones and lacks some. The data contain about 96,000 clones, 75% to 90% of them seen just once; the ten biggest clones take up about 25%. Source: peripheral blood, taken on day 0 of AZD1222 vaccination. These receptors were collected from an adult in good health.

The V call is TRBV21-1, the J call TRBJ2-1; TRBD2, the table's D call, was not compared with the DNA. TRBV21-1 is described as a pseudogene. CDR3 length: 14 residues. CDR3 residues: CASSPLSLDNEQFF. The CDR3 DNA reads TGTGCCAGCAGCCCCTTAAGCTTAGACAATGAGCAGTTCTTC.

J is TRBJ1-5 and V is TRBV28; 7 bases line up with TRBD1. The germline gives CDR1 MDHEN, CDR2 SYDVKM. This CDR3 is 15 amino acids long. V lost 6 bases and J lost 6; bases outside the gene matches: 11. The CDR3 DNA sequence: TGTGCCAGCAGCCTAACCGGGACAGCCCTTCAGCCCCAGCATTTT. Translated, it gives CASSLTGTALQPQHF. The full variable domain, rest sourced from reference TRBV28 and TRBJ1-5, is DVKVTQSSRYLVKRTGEKVFLECVQDMDHENMFWYRQDPGLGLRLIYFSYDVKMKEKGDIPEGYSVSREKKERFSLILESASTNQTSMYLCASSLTGTALQPQHFGDGTRLSIL.

V gene TRBV9 combines with J gene TRBJ2-3; D is possibly TRBD1 (6 bases). The germline V gene has CDR1 SGDLS and CDR2 YYNGEE. The CDR3 sequence is 17 residues long. V dropped 0 bases and J dropped 2 bases, with 16 bases sitting between them. CDR3 residues: CASSVALQGPFTDTQYF. CDR3 in DNA: TGTGCCAGCAGCGTAGCCCTTCAGGGGCCATTCACAGATACGCAGTATTTT.

The chain uses TRBV4-3 and TRBJ1-2; D is ambiguous. Between the trimmed V and J ends, which lost 0 bases and 4 bases, there was a span of 12 bases. CDR3 length: 15 amino acids. The germline V gene has CDR1 LGHNA and CDR2 YSLEER. CDR3 loop: CASSQDSAGPYGYTF. DNA of the CDR3: TGCGCCAGCAGCCAAGATTCAGCAGGACCCTATGGCTACACCTTC.